This T cell receptor (beta chain) stems from a study of blood T cell repertoires in COVID-19 (TCRdb year 2020). With regard to the full study: Samples from collaborators originated in the United States, Italy and Spain and spanned both the acute and convalescent phases of COVID-19. The prospective study material was composed of cDNA or gDNA derived from T cells, B-cell-depleted T cells, or PBMCs. The dataset comprised deeply sampled blood TCRbeta repertoires from subjects exposed to, actively infected with, or recovered from COVID-19. The repertoires were released in a freely available public database meant as a resource for research on the immune response to SARS-CoV-2. The samples were drawn from two sources: the first 160 participants of the ongoing ImmuneRACE study, and 950 to 1,500 subjects contributed by 6 global collaborators. The sample metadata nearly always contained a de-identified subject ID, COVID-19 status, age in years and sex. Where HLA class I and class II types were available, the types were taken from metadata supplied by the sample provider, not from assay-based typing.

Whole blood was collected in K2EDTA tubes by collaborating institutions according to the institutions' own protocols. For TCRbeta analysis, collaborators shipped samples as frozen whole blood, isolated PBMCs, or DNA extracted from either of those sample types. For this clone: The antigen it binds to is not known. Base qualities are not provided; no much larger clone lies one nucleotide away. The same CDR3 is also encoded by other DNA sequences in this sample.

What the work shows at the level of the full study, not this receptor alone: The quantity of clinical and demographic metadata differed by source and by participant and was supplied without curation.

TCRbeta CDR3 regions were amplified from genomic DNA by means of the immunoSEQ Assay, a bias-controlled multiplex PCR. The source study handled its data this way. The number of nucleated cells in each sample was estimated by amplification of reference gene primers within the assay. To quantify the absolute abundance of each unique TCRbeta CDR3 rearrangement, sequence reads were collapsed and filtered. For each sample, productive Simpson clonality was calculated as the square root of Simpson's diversity index across productive rearrangements. Imported from immuneACCESS, the table was reduced by TCRdb to in-frame sequences with V and J called. These copies leave out some clones; in studies compared against another copy, an unresolved V gene accounts for under half, and the cause of the remainder is not known. V and J calls and clone size are those listed in that table; D and trimming were worked out from the DNA. The sample data list about 170,000 clones, and 82% of these were observed just once. Roughly 9.1% of the sample belongs to the ten largest clones.

Spanning cysteine to phenylalanine, the CDR3 consists of 14 amino acids. Only the CDR3 DNA is retained, 42 bases long and in frame from the first base. Per the germline V gene, MDHEN is the CDR1 and SYDVKM is the CDR2. V lost 4 bases and J lost 5 bases, and the count of bases not matched to a germline gene is 4. This clonotype originated in a woman between 65 and 79 years old with acute or convalescent COVID-19. The source material was peripheral blood. The chain couples TRBV28 to TRBJ1-2; 10 junctional bases match TRBD1. The CDR3 corresponds to CASSSGTGVYGYTF. The DNA sequence is given as TGTGCCAGCAGTTCCGGGACAGGGGTTTATGGCTACACCTTC.